One and the same sample provided the 26 T cell receptor beta chains below, sequenced in a study of blood T cell repertoires in COVID-19. Measured with immunoSEQ multiplex PCR; TCRdb has only the in-frame clones, and not every one. The sample has about 270,000 clones, more than 80% seen once. The sequenced material came from PBMCs or T cells enriched from blood (not recorded which). The origin of the receptors is a woman aged 30 to 39 with acute COVID-19.

CDR3 in DNA: TGCGCCAGCAGCTCGGGGACTAGCGGGAAGGAAGATACGCAGTATTTT. Amino acid sequence: CASSSGTSGKEDTQYF. The chain couples TRBV5-1 to TRBJ2-3, with 13 bases identical to TRBD2. Germline lookup yields CDR1 SGHRS and CDR2 YFSETQ. This CDR3 comprises 16 residues. With V trimmed by 3 bases and J by 5 bases, 6 bases remained unmatched.

V and J are TRBV2 and TRBJ2-2; D perhaps matches TRBD1 (6 bases). CDR3 length: 18 amino acids. The germline V gene encodes CDR1 SNHLY and CDR2 FYNNEI. V was trimmed by 6 bases and J by 4 bases, leaving 24 bases between them. The CDR3 DNA reads as TGTGCCAGCAGACCCAGCTTGCTCAGGGGATGGAGCACCGGGGAGCTGTTTTTT. Its translation is CASRPSLLRGWSTGELFF.

This rearrangement joins TRBV28 to TRBJ1-2; 7 nucleotides align to TRBD1. There are 15 residues in the CDR3. Trimming removed 5 bases from V and 1 base from J; junction bases left unmatched: 7. Germline CDR1 and CDR2: MDHEN and SYDVKM. The CDR3 region has the DNA TGTGCCAGCAGTACACCGGGACAGAGTAACTATGGCTACACCTTC. It specifies CASSTPGQSNYGYTF.

This chain joins TRBV19 and TRBJ2-1, with D tentatively TRBD2 (6 bases). This CDR3 is 13 amino acids long. CDR1 is LNHDA and CDR2 is SQIVND in the germline V gene (reference sequence). The V end was cut by 6 bases, the J end by 8 bases, with 14 bases between. This CDR3 reads CASRGGSLDEQFF. CDR3 nucleotide sequence: TGTGCCAGTAGGGGGGGTTCCTTGGATGAGCAGTTCTTC.

This chain joins TRBV19 and TRBJ1-1; no clear D. V lost 3 bases and J 5 bases, leaving 13 bases between the germline ends. The V gene's germline CDR1 is LNHDA and CDR2 SQIVND (reference sequence). CDR3 length: 14 residues. This CDR3 reads CASSIYLVWTEAFF. The CDR3 bases are TGTGCCAGTAGTATCTACTTAGTATGGACTGAAGCTTTCTTT.

This chain links TRBV27 with TRBJ1-5, with TRBD1 as a possible D gene (6 bases). The CDR3 consists of 14 residues. Between the trimmed V and J ends, which lost 6 bases and 7 bases, there was a span of 16 bases. Germline V gives CDR1 MNHEY, CDR2 SMNVEV (reference sequence). The CDR3, as DNA: TGTGCCAGCAGCCGGACAGAGACGTACCAGCCCCAGCATTTT. Translating gives CASSRTETYQPQHF.

The J gene is TRBJ1-2, the V gene TRBV19; TRBD1 agrees at 7 bases. The CDR3 is 13 residues long. CDR1 LNHDA and CDR2 SQIVND come from the germline V gene (reference sequence). V dropped 6 bases and J dropped 6; count of bases not matched to a gene: 7. CDR3 sequence reads: CASRVVGGDGYTF. CDR3 sequence (DNA): TGTGCCAGTAGGGTGGTAGGGGGCGATGGCTACACCTTC.

The rearrangement joins TRBV27 to TRBJ1-6; D is unclear. Germline V lookup: CDR1 MNHEY, CDR2 SMNVEV (reference sequence). Trimming stripped 5 bases from V and 8 bases from J, with 13 bases between. There are 14 residues in the CDR3. For the CDR3, the DNA is TGTGCCAGCAGTCTAAGCTACGGGGATTCACCCCTCCACTTT. Its translation: CASSLSYGDSPLHF.

The chain carries TRBV28 and TRBJ1-2, with 7 positions matching TRBD1. The junction had 4 bases not matched to a gene; V was cut back by 4 bases and J by 2 bases. The CDR3 covers 14 residues. Germline V CDR1 and CDR2: MDHEN, SYDVKM. CDR3 nucleotides: TGTGCCAGCAGTTCTCCGGACAGGAACTATGGCTACACCTTC. Amino acids: CASSSPDRNYGYTF.

The chain couples TRBV25-1 to TRBJ2-7; D might be TRBD2 (6 bases). Germline CDR1 MGHDK, CDR2 SYGVNS. This CDR3 spans 14 amino acids. With 2 bases removed from V and 6 bases from J, the gap between germline ends came to 14 bases. CDR3 loop: CASSEVRRGPEQYF. CDR3 bases: TGTGCCAGCAGTGAAGTCAGGAGGGGCCCCGAGCAGTACTTC.

The rearrangement joins TRBV27 to TRBJ2-2; weak D call: TRBD2 (6 bases). The length of the CDR3 is 14 residues. V was trimmed by 8 bases and J by 4 bases, leaving 14 bases between them. Germline lookup yields CDR1 MNHEY and CDR2 SMNVEV (reference sequence). CDR3 bases: TGTGCCAGCCGCGGTGGGGGGACCACCGGGGAGCTGTTTTTT. Translation gives CASRGGGTTGELFF.

The chain combines TRBV6-5 with TRBJ1-5; TRBD1 matches at 8 bases. Germline V gene data show CDR1 as MNHEY and CDR2 as SVGAGI. J gave up 5 bases and V 6 bases, and 9 bases lay outside the gene matches. CDR3 length equals 15 residues. The CDR3 reads CASSNVQGVDQPQHF. The CDR3, as DNA: TGTGCCAGCAGCAACGTACAGGGGGTGGATCAGCCCCAGCATTTT.

The CDR3, as DNA: TGTGCCAGTAGTCTCAGGGTACAAACTGAAGCTTTCTTT. This translates into CASSLRVQTEAFF. The V gene is TRBV19, the J gene TRBJ1-1, with a possible D match to TRBD1 (5 bases). This CDR3 is 13 amino acids long. Germline V gene data show CDR1 as LNHDA and CDR2 as SQIVND (reference sequence). The V end lost 5 bases, the J end lost 5 bases, and 12 bases lay between the germline ends.

This chain uses TRBV24-1 with TRBJ1-4; D possibly corresponds to TRBD1 (6 bases). This CDR3 region has 15 residues. V was shortened by 4 bases and J by 8 bases, with 16 bases between the two germline ends. Germline loops: CDR1 KGHDR, CDR2 SFDVKD. CDR3 amino acids: CATSDPIATGEKLFF. The CDR3 nucleotides are TGTGCCACCAGTGACCCAATAGCGACAGGCGAAAAACTGTTTTTT.

The chain has TRBV9 and TRBJ1-2, with TRBD1 matching 8 bases. The ends lost 4 bases at V and 8 bases at J; junction bases unmatched: 10. The CDR3 spans 14 residues. Germline V lookup: CDR1 SGDLS, CDR2 YYNGEE. Here the CDR3 reads CASSSQTGDKGYTF. The CDR3 DNA sequence: TGTGCCAGCAGCTCACAGACAGGGGATAAAGGCTACACCTTC.

The V call is TRBV7-9, the J call TRBJ2-4, with no clear D. The germline V and J ends were trimmed by 1 base and 0 bases, with 13 bases remaining between them. The CDR3 runs 17 residues. Germline CDR1 and CDR2: SEHNR and FQNEAQ (reference sequence). As DNA, the CDR3 is TGTGCCAGCAGCTTAGGACCACAGACCCTAGCCAAAAACATTCAGTACTTC. Translation: CASSLGPQTLAKNIQYF.

The V call is TRBV5-1, the J call TRBJ2-3; 7 nucleotides line up with TRBD2. The junction had 4 bases not matched to a gene; V was cut back by 5 bases and J by 1 base. This CDR3 has 14 residues. Per the germline V gene, CDR1 is SGHRS and CDR2 is YFSETQ. CDR3 nucleotides: TGCGCCAGCAGTGGTGCGGGGGGCACAGATACGCAGTATTTT. Protein: CASSGAGGTDTQYF. Variable domain in full (rest from reference TRBV5-1 and TRBJ2-3): KAGVTQTPRYLIKTRGQQVTLSCSPISGHRSVSWYQQTPGQGLQFLFEYFSETQRNKGNFPGRFSGRQFSNSRSEMNVSTLELGDSALYLCASSGAGGTDTQYFGPGTRLTVL.

CDR3 region: CASSLAPAGGPNEQFF. The DNA of the CDR3 is TGCGCCAGCAGCTTGGCTCCAGCGGGAGGGCCAAATGAGCAGTTCTTC. This chain uses TRBV5-1 with TRBJ2-1, with 10 bases aligning to TRBD2. CDR1 SGHRS and CDR2 YFSETQ come from the germline V gene. The V gene end was trimmed by 0 bases and the J gene end by 7 bases; junction bases not matched to a gene: 7. This CDR3 contains 16 residues. The full variable domain, rest sourced from reference TRBV5-1 and TRBJ2-1, is KAGVTQTPRYLIKTRGQQVTLSCSPISGHRSVSWYQQTPGQGLQFLFEYFSETQRNKGNFPGRFSGRQFSNSRSEMNVSTLELGDSALYLCASSLAPAGGPNEQFFGPGTRLTVL.

This sequence joins TRBV11-2 and TRBJ2-7; D is perhaps TRBD1 (6 bases). Germline lookup yields CDR1 SGHAT and CDR2 FQNNGV. The CDR3 loop spans 14 amino acids. The germline V and J ends were trimmed by 5 bases and 4 bases, with 15 bases remaining between them. The CDR3 DNA reads TGTGCCAGCAGCCCCAGGACAGCCCAGTACGAGCAGTACTTC. Translated, it gives CASSPRTAQYEQYF.

CDR3 residues: CASSVDSTSTDTQYF. The CDR3, as DNA: TGTGCCAGCAGCGTCGACAGTACTAGCACAGATACGCAGTATTTT. This chain connects TRBV9 to TRBJ2-3; tentatively, D is TRBD1 (5 bases). The CDR3 covers 15 residues. The V gene's germline CDR1 is SGDLS and CDR2 YYNGEE. The V and J ends lost 2 bases and 0 bases respectively, with 10 bases between them. The full variable domain, rest sourced from reference TRBV9 and TRBJ2-3, is DSGVTQTPKHLITATGQRVTLRCSPRSGDLSVYWYQQSLDQGLQFLIQYYNGEERAKGNILERFSAQQFPDLHSELNLSSLELGDSALYFCASSVDSTSTDTQYFGPGTRLTVL.

The chain joins TRBV28 to TRBJ2-5; 12 positions agree with TRBD1. With V trimmed by 6 bases and J by 5 bases, 13 bases remained unmatched. The CDR3 loop spans 17 amino acids. Germline V gene data show CDR1 as MDHEN and CDR2 as SYDVKM. The CDR3 DNA follows: TGTGCCAGCAGAAATTCGGGACAGGGGGCAGCGTCGGAGACCCAGTACTTC. Translation: CASRNSGQGAASETQYF. The full variable domain, its missing parts supplied by reference TRBV28 and TRBJ2-5, is DVKVTQSSRYLVKRTGEKVFLECVQDMDHENMFWYRQDPGLGLRLIYFSYDVKMKEKGDIPEGYSVSREKKERFSLILESASTNQTSMYLCASRNSGQGAASETQYFGPGTRLLVL.

This clone was found a few times. The chain carries TRBV7-6 and TRBJ2-7; TRBD2 matches at 14 bases. CDR3 length equals 16 residues. Trimming took 4 bases from V and 5 from J; bases not matched to a gene: 7. Germline V gene data show CDR1 as SGHVS and CDR2 as FNYEAQ. The CDR3, as DNA: TGTGCCAGCAGCTCCACACGACTAGCGGGAGGGGACGAGCAGTACTTC. Translating it yields CASSSTRLAGGDEQYF.

This clone occurred a few times. V is TRBV10-3 and J is TRBJ2-2; 7 nucleotides align to TRBD2. Trimming cost V 10 bases and J 6 bases; bases outside gene matches: 5. The V gene's germline CDR1 is ENHRY and CDR2 SYGVKD. The CDR3 extends over 12 amino acids. The CDR3 nucleotides read TGTGCCAGCGCGCGGGAGCCCGGGGAGCTGTTTTTT. The encoded protein is CASAREPGELFF.

V gene TRBV29-1 combines with J gene TRBJ2-3, with TRBD2 matching over 14 bases. This CDR3 is 15 amino acids long. Per the germline V gene, CDR1 is SQVTM and CDR2 is ANQGSEA. Losses at the gene ends were 4 bases for V and 5 bases for J; bases not matched to a gene: 5. CDR3 sequence reads: CSVGGLAGGLDTQYF. The CDR3 DNA reads TGCAGCGTTGGAGGACTAGCGGGAGGCCTAGATACGCAGTATTTT.

This clone was detected only once. One junction end disagrees with the germline gene, perhaps due to a read error. The chain carries TRBV6-5 and TRBJ1-5, with 9 bases aligning to TRBD1. This CDR3 is built from 16 residues. Germline lookup yields CDR1 MNHEY and CDR2 SVGAGI. Written as DNA, the CDR3 is TGTGCCAGCAGTCACTCAGGGACAGGGAGCAATCAGCCCCAGCATTTT. This translates into CASSHSGTGSNQPQHF.

The table lists this clone with a few counts. This rearrangement joins TRBV5-4 to TRBJ2-7; TRBD2 aligns across 10 bases. From germline, CDR1 is SGHNT and CDR2 YYREEE (reference sequence). J was trimmed by 6 bases and V by 2 bases; bases with no gene match: 20. The CDR3 covers 19 residues. The chain's CDR3 is CASSFSQLLAGKSRREQYF. The DNA for the CDR3 is TGTGCCAGCAGCTTCTCACAACTACTAGCGGGAAAGTCCCGCCGCGAGCAGTACTTC.